These 30 T cell receptor beta chains were all obtained from the same sample, sequenced in a study of T cells in localized non-small cell lung cancer. Here immunoSEQ multiplex PCR was the method, and the copy in TCRdb shows in-frame clones only, minus some. The top ten clones hold 1% to 1.5% of a sample with tens of thousands of clones, 84% of them seen once. The specimen comprised peripheral blood, sampled before any cancer treatment. All receptors come from a female donor aged 60 or older with stage I lung adenocarcinoma.

By share of the sample, this clone is medium-sized. The J gene is TRBJ1-1, the V gene TRBV7-3; TRBD1 is a possible D gene (6 bases). The CDR3 consists of 13 residues. Germline V gene data show CDR1 as SGHTA and CDR2 as FQGTGA. Trimming cost V 6 bases and J 1 base, with 9 bases left between them. DNA for the CDR3: TGTGCCAGCAGGTTGGGACAGAACACTGAAGCTTTCTTT. Amino acids: CASRLGQNTEAFF.

The sample holds one count of this clone. The V gene is TRBV9, the J gene TRBJ2-5, with D perhaps TRBD2 (6 bases). This CDR3 contains 15 residues. Germline assignment: CDR1 SGDLS and CDR2 YYNGEE. V shed 4 bases and J shed 5 bases, with 18 bases lying between them. Written as DNA, the CDR3 is TGTGCCAGCAGCCCCCGGGACTCCTCCCTTGAGACCCAGTACTTC. It is translated as CASSPRDSSLETQYF.

This chain uses TRBV5-1 with TRBJ2-3; TRBD1 matches at 12 bases. Per the germline V gene, CDR1 is SGHRS and CDR2 is YFSETQ. This CDR3 comprises 16 residues. The trim removed 3 bases at V and 5 bases at J, leaving 7 bases unmatched. CDR3 amino acids: CASSYAGTGGGDTQYF. Written as DNA, the CDR3 is TGCGCCAGCAGCTACGCCGGGACAGGGGGCGGAGATACGCAGTATTTT.

The rearrangement joins TRBV28 to TRBJ2-7, with 13 bases that match TRBD2. This CDR3 region has 16 residues. Germline trimming cut 5 bases from V and 3 bases from J; bases unmatched to any gene: 7. Germline CDR1 reads MDHEN; CDR2 reads SYDVKM. CDR3 sequence reads: CASSGLAGATNYEQYF. The CDR3, as DNA: TGTGCCAGCAGTGGACTAGCGGGAGCAACGAACTACGAGCAGTACTTC.

V is TRBV2 and J is TRBJ2-7; maybe TRBD2 (6 bases). V gave up 6 bases and J gave up 2 bases, with 8 bases separating them. The CDR3 consists of 12 residues. CDR1 and CDR2 (germline): SNHLY, FYNNEI. The CDR3 is CASRGGTYEQYF. CDR3 in DNA: TGTGCCAGCAGGGGGGGTACCTACGAGCAGTACTTC.

J is TRBJ2-7 and V is TRBV5-6, with a tentative D call TRBD1 (6 bases). The CDR3 sequence is 16 residues long. The germline V gene has CDR1 SGHDT and CDR2 YYEEEE. V gave up 0 bases and J gave up 1 base, with 14 bases separating them. The chain's CDR3 is CASSLEPGHGSYEQYF. The CDR3 DNA follows: TGTGCCAGCAGCTTGGAACCGGGACATGGGTCCTACGAGCAGTACTTC.

This clone has more than one count but fewer than ten. This chain connects TRBV6-6 to TRBJ2-7; D remains ambiguous. Germline V CDR1 and CDR2: MNHNY, SVGAGI (reference sequence). Trimming took 7 bases from V and 2 from J, leaving 12 bases between them. CDR3 length: 13 residues. This chain's CDR3 is CASTRGLTYEQYF. DNA of the CDR3: TGTGCCAGCACCCGTGGGTTAACCTACGAGCAGTACTTC.

CDR3 coding DNA: TGTGCCAGCAGTCTTTGGACAGGACTCTTCTTCGGCTACACCTTC. This gives the protein CASSLWTGLFFGYTF. V usage is TRBV28 and J usage is TRBJ1-2, with 7 bases aligning to TRBD1. The CDR3 consists of 15 residues. Germline V gives CDR1 MDHEN, CDR2 SYDVKM. J was trimmed by 8 bases and V by 5 bases; bases with no gene match: 14.

The genes are TRBV7-3 and TRBJ2-7, with unresolved D. The V end was cut by 4 bases, the J end by 0 bases, with 10 bases between. The CDR3 spans 14 residues. The germline V gene has CDR1 SGHTA and CDR2 FQGTGA. The CDR3 sequence: CASSSLPGSYEQYF. CDR3 nucleotide sequence: TGTGCCAGCAGCTCATTGCCGGGCTCCTACGAGCAGTACTTC.

In this sample, this clone turned up once. As DNA, the CDR3 is TGTGCCAGTAAGTTGACCGGGAGAGCCTACGAGCAGTACTTC. Amino acid sequence: CASKLTGRAYEQYF. The V and J genes are TRBV19 and TRBJ2-7; tentative D call: TRBD2 (6 bases). The V and J ends lost 7 bases and 2 bases respectively, with 15 bases between them. The CDR3 runs 14 residues. Germline-derived CDR1 and CDR2 are LNHDA and SQIVND (reference sequence).

The DNA of the CDR3 is TGTGCCAGCAGCTTATCCATGGGGACCCAGCCCCAGCATTTT. It translates to CASSLSMGTQPQHF. The V and J genes are TRBV5-5 and TRBJ1-5, with TRBD1 as a possible D gene (5 bases). CDR1 is SGHKS and CDR2 is YYEKEE in the germline V gene (reference sequence). This CDR3 has 14 amino acids. V was clipped by 2 bases and J by 7 bases, with 13 bases between them.

This chain joins TRBV10-3 and TRBJ1-4; possible D gene TRBD1, 6 bases. V was shortened by 3 bases and J by 8 bases, with 13 bases between the two germline ends. This CDR3 has 14 amino acids. Germline assignment: CDR1 ENHRY and CDR2 SYGVKD. The CDR3 region is CAISDGQGREKLFF. CDR3 nucleotides: TGTGCCATCAGTGATGGTCAGGGGAGGGAAAAACTGTTTTTT.

V and J are TRBV2 and TRBJ2-7; tentatively, D is TRBD1 (6 bases). This CDR3 region has 13 residues. Germline values: CDR1 SNHLY, CDR2 FYNNEI. Between the trimmed V and J ends, which lost 7 bases and 4 bases, there was a span of 14 bases. CDR3 loop: CASNKGQAYEQYF. The CDR3 DNA sequence: TGTGCCAGCAATAAGGGACAAGCGTACGAGCAGTACTTC.

The J gene is TRBJ2-3, the V gene TRBV6-4, with D unclear. V was clipped by 2 bases and J by 9 bases, with 9 bases between them. The germline V gene encodes CDR1 MRHNA and CDR2 SNTAGT. CDR3 length: 12 amino acids. The chain's CDR3 is CASSDGVGTQYF. The CDR3, as DNA: TGTGCCAGCAGTGACGGCGTCGGAACGCAGTATTTT.

The chain is built from TRBV18 and TRBJ1-3; TRBD1 agrees at 7 bases. Germline V gene data show CDR1 as KGHSH and CDR2 as LQKENI. Trimming at V came to 6 bases and at J to 0 bases, leaving 8 bases not matched to a gene. CDR3 length: 16 amino acids. CDR3 in DNA: TGTGCCAGCTCCCTGGGACAGTCACCCTCTGGAAACACCATATATTTT. This codes for CASSLGQSPSGNTIYF.

This clone has a single count. This chain links TRBV18 with TRBJ1-2; the D gene is possibly TRBD1 (5 bases). The germline gives CDR1 KGHSH, CDR2 LQKENI. The CDR3 totals 16 residues. Trimming shortened V by 3 bases and J by 4 bases, and 18 bases separated the two germline ends. The DNA of the CDR3 is TGTGCCAGCTCACCCAACCTACTGACAGCTTCCTATGGCTACACCTTC. As protein: CASSPNLLTASYGYTF.

The V call is TRBV2, the J call TRBJ2-1, with D possibly being TRBD1 or TRBD2 (7 bases each). This CDR3 has 13 residues. CDR1 is SNHLY and CDR2 is FYNNEI in the germline V gene. V lost 8 bases to trimming and J lost 6 bases, with 14 bases between them. The CDR3 reads CASSGGDGNEQFF. The CDR3 DNA follows: TGTGCCAGCTCAGGGGGGGATGGCAATGAGCAGTTCTTC.

The rearrangement joins TRBV6-1 to TRBJ2-7; tentatively, D is TRBD1 or TRBD2 (5 bases each). Deletions cut 7 bases from V and 2 bases from J, with 18 bases between. This CDR3 region has 15 residues. CDR1 MNHNS and CDR2 SASEGT come from the germline V gene. CDR3 residues: CASISEGYYAYEQYF. Here the CDR3 DNA reads TGTGCCAGCATCTCAGAGGGGTACTACGCCTACGAGCAGTACTTC.

CDR3: CASSSRRGLAGENTGELFF. In nucleotides, the CDR3 is TGCGCCAGCAGCTCACGCCGCGGACTAGCGGGAGAGAACACCGGGGAGCTGTTTTTT. The V gene is TRBV5-1, the J gene TRBJ2-2, with TRBD2 identical over 13 bases. The junction had 9 bases not matched to a gene; V was cut back by 3 bases and J by 1 base. Germline lookup yields CDR1 SGHRS and CDR2 YFSETQ. This CDR3 has 19 amino acids.

The chain is built from TRBV5-1 and TRBJ2-5; no firm D call. The germline CDR1 and CDR2 sequences are SGHRS and YFSETQ. Trimming removed 1 base from V and 2 bases from J, with 9 bases in between. The CDR3 spans 14 residues. The CDR3 is CASSLSRQQETQYF. The CDR3 DNA sequence: TGCGCCAGCAGCTTGAGTAGGCAGCAAGAGACCCAGTACTTC.

The CDR3 loop reads CASSLKSWGGEAFF. The CDR3 nucleotides read TGTGCCAGCAGCTTGAAGTCCTGGGGAGGTGAAGCTTTCTTT. The chain has TRBV5-6 and TRBJ1-1; D is uncertain. The V and J ends lost 1 base and 7 bases respectively, with 14 bases between them. The germline gives CDR1 SGHDT, CDR2 YYEEEE. The CDR3 is 14 residues long.

V and J are TRBV9 and TRBJ1-3; D unclear. The CDR3 loop spans 16 amino acids. Trimming cost V 0 bases and J 0 bases, with 10 bases left between them. Germline loops: CDR1 SGDLS, CDR2 YYNGEE. CDR3 sequence: CASSVAGSVSGNTIYF. Written as DNA, the CDR3 is TGTGCCAGCAGCGTAGCTGGGTCTGTCTCTGGAAACACCATATATTTT.

The gene calls are TRBV7-8 and TRBJ1-5; D is unclear. CDR1 SGHVS and CDR2 FQNEAQ come from the germline V gene. Trimming took off 7 bases at V and 1 base at J, with 8 bases between the two ends. This CDR3 spans 13 amino acids. CDR3 coding DNA: TGTGCCAGCACCCTCGGAAGCAATCAGCCCCAGCATTTT. Protein: CASTLGSNQPQHF. Together with reference TRBV7-8 and TRBJ1-5, the CDR3 gives the full variable domain: GAGVSQSPRYKVAKRGQDVALRCDPISGHVSLFWYQQALGQGPEFLTYFQNEAQLDKSGLPSDRFFAERPEGSVSTLKIQRTQQEDSAVYLCASTLGSNQPQHFGDGTRLSIL.

This clone has only a few counts. V usage is TRBV15 and J usage is TRBJ2-5; 7 nucleotides align to TRBD1. CDR1 is LNHNV, CDR2 YYDKDF, per germline (reference sequence). The junction had 9 bases not matched to a gene; V was cut back by 6 bases and J by 2 bases. The CDR3 has 15 amino acids. CDR3 residues: CATRARTGGQETQYF. DNA for the CDR3: TGTGCCACCAGGGCGAGGACAGGTGGGCAAGAGACCCAGTACTTC.

This clone was found once. V and J are TRBV5-1 and TRBJ1-2; D is possibly TRBD1 (5 bases). This CDR3 has 13 amino acids. V lost 4 bases, J lost 4 bases, and 11 bases lay in between. CDR1 is SGHRS, CDR2 YFSETQ, per germline. Written as DNA, the CDR3 is TGCGCCAGCAGCACCGACAGATTCTATGGCTACACCTTC. Translating it yields CASSTDRFYGYTF.

The chain joins TRBV5-4 to TRBJ2-2; D ambiguous. Germline V gene sequence: CDR1 SGHNT, CDR2 YYREEE (reference sequence). Between the trimmed V and J ends, which lost 4 bases and 4 bases, there was a span of 14 bases. The CDR3 extends over 15 amino acids. CDR3 DNA: TGTGCCAGCAGCCCCGGGCCGGTGGGCACCGGGGAGCTGTTTTTT. Its translation is CASSPGPVGTGELFF. Variable domain in full (rest from reference TRBV5-4 and TRBJ2-2): ETGVTQSPTHLIKTRGQQVTLRCSSQSGHNTVSWYQQALGQGPQFIFQYYREEENGRGNFPPRFSGLQFPNYSSELNVNALELDDSALYLCASSPGPVGTGELFFGEGSRLTVL.

This clone showed up many times. The CDR3 DNA reads TGCGCCAGCAGCTTACAGGGGTTTGGGGAAAAACTGTTTTTT. Translating gives CASSLQGFGEKLFF. The chain employs TRBV5-1 and TRBJ1-4, with 7 bases aligning to TRBD1. With V trimmed by 2 bases and J by 8 bases, 6 bases remained unmatched. The CDR3 loop spans 14 amino acids. CDR1 and CDR2 (germline): SGHRS, YFSETQ.

This clone appeared a few times. The chain combines TRBV21-1 with TRBJ1-2. TRBV21-1 has pseudogene status. The CDR3 has 9 amino acids. The CDR3 is CASTLGYTF. Here the CDR3 DNA reads TGTGCCAGCACGTTAGGCTACACCTTC.

The rearrangement uses TRBV5-1 and TRBJ2-3; 10 positions match TRBD2. The J segment lost 2 bases and the V segment lost 2 bases, leaving 8 bases of the junction unmatched. CDR3 size: 17 residues. The V gene's germline CDR1 is SGHRS and CDR2 YFSETQ. The CDR3 DNA follows: TGCGCCAGCAGCTTAGGACTAGCGGTTCGGGTCACAGATACGCAGTATTTT. Protein: CASSLGLAVRVTDTQYF.

The chain is built from TRBV19 and TRBJ2-2; 8 bases agree with TRBD1. The CDR3 is 15 amino acids. J lost 2 bases, V lost 7 bases, and 6 bases had no gene match. Germline values: CDR1 LNHDA, CDR2 SQIVND (reference sequence). The CDR3 DNA reads as TGTGCCAGTACTGTGACAGGGGTCAACACCGGGGAGCTGTTTTTT. Encoded protein: CASTVTGVNTGELFF. The full variable domain, with the rest looked up from reference TRBV19 and TRBJ2-2, is DGGITQSPKYLFRKEGQNVTLSCEQNLNHDAMYWYRQDPGQGLRLIYYSQIVNDFQKGDIAEGYSVSREKKESFPLTVTSAQKNPTAFYLCASTVTGVNTGELFFGEGSRLTVL.